Listed below are T cell receptor beta chains from one sample, sequenced in a study of CD8+ T cells in alopecia areata. TCRdb's copy holds only in-frame clones and misses some; the assay was immunoSEQ multiplex PCR. The repertoire includes about 110,000 clones, approximately 63% of them detected once, and more than 20% sits in the top ten. Sequenced: CD8+ T cells sorted from blood. The receptors come from a human donor in good health. Each CDR3 is given with its conserved first and last residue. Each record gives: CDR3 DNA, CDR3 protein, D gene, clone size, J gene, V gene. The D gene is left open where the match is weak. The size of a clone is reported for some rows only, either as once, few or many, or as a class for expanded clones.

cdr3_nt: TGTGCCAGCAGTGAGCGGGTCTACGAGCAGTACTTC
cdr3_aa: CASSERVYEQYF
d_call: -
clone_size: -
j_call: TRBJ2-7
v_call: TRBV2

cdr3_nt: TGTGCCAGCAGCCAATTGGGACGGATGAACACTGAAGCTTTCTTT
cdr3_aa: CASSQLGRMNTEAFF
d_call: -
clone_size: -
j_call: TRBJ1-1
v_call: TRBV7-9

cdr3_nt: TGTGCCACCCAGGACAGGCTCTTCCAAGAGACCCAGTACTTC
cdr3_aa: CATQDRLFQETQYF
d_call: TRBD1
clone_size: -
j_call: TRBJ2-5
v_call: TRBV11-2

cdr3_nt: TGTGCCAGCAGTGAAAGGACTAACACAGATACGCAGTATTTT
cdr3_aa: CASSERTNTDTQYF
d_call: -
clone_size: -
j_call: TRBJ2-3
v_call: TRBV2

cdr3_nt: TGCGCCAGCAGCTTGGGGGGCCCCGAGCAGTTCTTC
cdr3_aa: CASSLGGPEQFF
d_call: -
clone_size: -
j_call: TRBJ2-1
v_call: TRBV5-1

cdr3_nt: TGTGCCAGCAGCTTGGGGCTAGTGAAAGAGACCCAGTACTTC
cdr3_aa: CASSLGLVKETQYF
d_call: -
clone_size: -
j_call: TRBJ2-5
v_call: TRBV7-8

cdr3_nt: TGTGCCAGCAGCCCCCCCGTAGCGGGGGACCTCACAGATACGCAGTATTTT
cdr3_aa: CASSPPVAGDLTDTQYF
d_call: TRBD2
clone_size: -
j_call: TRBJ2-3
v_call: TRBV13

cdr3_nt: TGTGCCTGGAGTGTAATCCCCCATGAGCAGTTCTTC
cdr3_aa: CAWSVIPHEQFF
d_call: -
clone_size: once
j_call: TRBJ2-1
v_call: TRBV30

cdr3_nt: TGTGCCAGCAGCTTAGCACCTCCTGTGACAGGGATTAATGAAAAACTGTTTTTT
cdr3_aa: CASSLAPPVTGINEKLFF
d_call: TRBD1
clone_size: -
j_call: TRBJ1-4
v_call: TRBV7-6

cdr3_nt: TGTGCCACCAGCAGAGATGGGGAGACCCAGTACTTC
cdr3_aa: CATSRDGETQYF
d_call: -
clone_size: few
j_call: TRBJ2-5
v_call: TRBV15

cdr3_nt: TGTGCCAGCAGTGACTCCTCAGAGAACACTGAAGCTTTCTTT
cdr3_aa: CASSDSSENTEAFF
d_call: -
clone_size: many
j_call: TRBJ1-1
v_call: TRBV6-4

cdr3_nt: TGTGCCAGCAGCCGGGGGCGGGACAGGGGGAACGAGCAGTACTTC
cdr3_aa: CASSRGRDRGNEQYF
d_call: TRBD1
clone_size: -
j_call: TRBJ2-7
v_call: TRBV13

cdr3_nt: TGTGCCAGCAGCCCACACAGGGGGCAAGAGACCCAGTACTTC
cdr3_aa: CASSPHRGQETQYF
d_call: TRBD1
clone_size: -
j_call: TRBJ2-5
v_call: TRBV7-8

cdr3_nt: TGTGCCAGCAGCCCGGTGGGACAGAGCTACTACGAGCAGTACTTC
cdr3_aa: CASSPVGQSYYEQYF
d_call: TRBD1
clone_size: few
j_call: TRBJ2-7
v_call: TRBV7-9

cdr3_nt: TGTGCCAGCAGCTCCCGCTACGAGCAGTACTTC
cdr3_aa: CASSSRYEQYF
d_call: -
clone_size: -
j_call: TRBJ2-7
v_call: TRBV7-2

cdr3_nt: TGTGCCAGTTCTTCCCGGACTAGCGGGGGGATGGAGACCCAGTACTTC
cdr3_aa: CASSSRTSGGMETQYF
d_call: TRBD2
clone_size: -
j_call: TRBJ2-5
v_call: TRBV28

cdr3_nt: TGTGCCAGCACCTCTCAGGCTGAAGCTTTCTTT
cdr3_aa: CASTSQAEAFF
d_call: -
clone_size: -
j_call: TRBJ1-1
v_call: TRBV11-2

cdr3_nt: TGTGCCAGCAGTAAACTACTAGCGGGGGTGGACCAAGAGACCCAGTACTTC
cdr3_aa: CASSKLLAGVDQETQYF
d_call: TRBD2
clone_size: -
j_call: TRBJ2-5
v_call: TRBV2

cdr3_nt: TGTGCCAGCAGTTCTCAACGACAGGGTAGGGGTTTCAACTATGGCTACACCTTC
cdr3_aa: CASSSQRQGRGFNYGYTF
d_call: TRBD1
clone_size: -
j_call: TRBJ1-2
v_call: TRBV27

cdr3_nt: TGTGCCAGCAGCTTAGCGGCCCGCAATGAGCAGTTCTTC
cdr3_aa: CASSLAARNEQFF
d_call: -
clone_size: -
j_call: TRBJ2-1
v_call: TRBV13

cdr3_nt: TGCGCCAGCAGCTCCGGGCCCGGACAGGGCGTTGATGACTATGGCTACACCTTC
cdr3_aa: CASSSGPGQGVDDYGYTF
d_call: TRBD1
clone_size: -
j_call: TRBJ1-2
v_call: TRBV5-1

cdr3_nt: TGCAGCGTTGAAGAGGCGCAGCCACAAGAGACCCAGTACTTC
cdr3_aa: CSVEEAQPQETQYF
d_call: -
clone_size: -
j_call: TRBJ2-5
v_call: TRBV29-1

cdr3_nt: TGTGCCACCAGCCGCAGCGGGGGAAGCACAGATACGCAGTATTTT
cdr3_aa: CATSRSGGSTDTQYF
d_call: TRBD2
clone_size: -
j_call: TRBJ2-3
v_call: TRBV15

cdr3_nt: TGCAGCGTAGCCGGGGCTTATGGCTACACCTTC
cdr3_aa: CSVAGAYGYTF
d_call: -
clone_size: few
j_call: TRBJ1-2
v_call: TRBV29-1

cdr3_nt: TGTGCCAGCAGTTACCGCCCTAGGACAGGCAACTATGGCTACACCTTC
cdr3_aa: CASSYRPRTGNYGYTF
d_call: TRBD1
clone_size: -
j_call: TRBJ1-2
v_call: TRBV6-6

cdr3_nt: TGCGCCAGCAGCCCGTGGGTGGGAGTCTCCCTCCACTTT
cdr3_aa: CASSPWVGVSLHF
d_call: -
clone_size: -
j_call: TRBJ1-6
v_call: TRBV4-1

cdr3_nt: TGTGCCAGCAGCTGGAAGGGACTAGCGGGTCTCTCGGAGTACTTC
cdr3_aa: CASSWKGLAGLSEYF
d_call: TRBD2
clone_size: -
j_call: TRBJ2-7
v_call: TRBV6-8

cdr3_nt: TGTGCCAGCAGGTCGGGACAGGGTAATGAAAAACTGTTTTTT
cdr3_aa: CASRSGQGNEKLFF
d_call: TRBD1
clone_size: -
j_call: TRBJ1-4
v_call: TRBV6-5

cdr3_nt: TGTGCCAGCAGCTACCCCGGGCCAACCAACTATGGCTACACCTTC
cdr3_aa: CASSYPGPTNYGYTF
d_call: -
clone_size: -
j_call: TRBJ1-2
v_call: TRBV13

cdr3_nt: TGTGCCAGCAGTTTACCCCCTGCGGGTTCCTACAATGAGCAGTTCTTC
cdr3_aa: CASSLPPAGSYNEQFF
d_call: -
clone_size: -
j_call: TRBJ2-1
v_call: TRBV27

cdr3_nt: TGTGCCAGTAGTATCTGGGGTTATAGCAATCAGCCCCAGCATTTT
cdr3_aa: CASSIWGYSNQPQHF
d_call: -
clone_size: -
j_call: TRBJ1-5
v_call: TRBV19

cdr3_nt: TGTGCCAGCCTCGGGGGACCCACAGATACGCAGTATTTT
cdr3_aa: CASLGGPTDTQYF
d_call: -
clone_size: -
j_call: TRBJ2-3
v_call: TRBV19

cdr3_nt: TGTGCCAGCAGCGACGGACACTCGAATAATTCACCCCTCCACTTT
cdr3_aa: CASSDGHSNNSPLHF
d_call: -
clone_size: -
j_call: TRBJ1-6
v_call: TRBV2

cdr3_nt: TGCGCCAGCAGCCAAGAAGGGCCGGCCGACTCCTACGAGCAGTACTTC
cdr3_aa: CASSQEGPADSYEQYF
d_call: -
clone_size: -
j_call: TRBJ2-7
v_call: TRBV4-3

cdr3_nt: TGCGCCAGCAGCCAAGAGGAGAGGGGCAATCAGCCCCAGCATTTT
cdr3_aa: CASSQEERGNQPQHF
d_call: -
clone_size: -
j_call: TRBJ1-5
v_call: TRBV4-1

cdr3_nt: TGCAGCGAATGTTGGTGCTTGTCGACAGGGTTCTCCTACGAGCAGTACTTC
cdr3_aa: CSECWCLSTGFSYEQYF
d_call: TRBD1
clone_size: -
j_call: TRBJ2-7
v_call: TRBV29-1

cdr3_nt: TGTGCCAGCAGTCCGTACAGTCAATACGAGCAGTACTTC
cdr3_aa: CASSPYSQYEQYF
d_call: -
clone_size: few
j_call: TRBJ2-7
v_call: TRBV14

cdr3_nt: TGTGCCAGCAGCGACGGGACAGACTATGAGCAGTTCTTC
cdr3_aa: CASSDGTDYEQFF
d_call: TRBD1
clone_size: few
j_call: TRBJ2-1
v_call: TRBV9

cdr3_nt: TGCAGCGTTGTCAGGGGAAGTCTCAAGGGGAACACTGAAGCTTTCTTT
cdr3_aa: CSVVRGSLKGNTEAFF
d_call: -
clone_size: -
j_call: TRBJ1-1
v_call: TRBV29-1

cdr3_nt: TGTGCCAGCAGCTTAGTGGGAGATACGCAGTATTTT
cdr3_aa: CASSLVGDTQYF
d_call: -
clone_size: few
j_call: TRBJ2-3
v_call: TRBV7-2

cdr3_nt: TGTGCCAGCAGCGAGACAGAGGACAAGCTCCTACTTGGGTACAATGAGCAGTTCTTC
cdr3_aa: CASSETEDKLLLGYNEQFF
d_call: -
clone_size: -
j_call: TRBJ2-1
v_call: TRBV2

cdr3_nt: TGCGCCAGCAGCCGCCTGCTAGGCCCCACTAGCACAGATACGCAGTATTTT
cdr3_aa: CASSRLLGPTSTDTQYF
d_call: -
clone_size: -
j_call: TRBJ2-3
v_call: TRBV4-1

cdr3_nt: TGTGCCAGCAGCTTAGTAGTGGCAGGGTTGGAGACCCAGTACTTC
cdr3_aa: CASSLVVAGLETQYF
d_call: -
clone_size: -
j_call: TRBJ2-5
v_call: TRBV7-6

cdr3_nt: TGTGCCAGCAGCTTGGGCTACAGGGGGCAGAGGAACATTCAGTACTTC
cdr3_aa: CASSLGYRGQRNIQYF
d_call: TRBD1
clone_size: -
j_call: TRBJ2-4
v_call: TRBV5-4

cdr3_nt: TGCGCCAGCAGCTGGGGGACAGGGGGCTACGAGCAGTACTTC
cdr3_aa: CASSWGTGGYEQYF
d_call: TRBD1
clone_size: -
j_call: TRBJ2-7
v_call: TRBV5-1

cdr3_nt: TGTGCCAACGAGGGGATTCGGGACACTGAAGCTTTCTTT
cdr3_aa: CANEGIRDTEAFF
d_call: -
clone_size: -
j_call: TRBJ1-1
v_call: TRBV27

cdr3_nt: TGTGCCAGCAGTTATCAGGGCCGCGAGCAGTACTTC
cdr3_aa: CASSYQGREQYF
d_call: -
clone_size: -
j_call: TRBJ2-7
v_call: TRBV6-5

cdr3_nt: TGTGCCAGCAGCTTAGTCGGACAGTACAACACTGAAGCTTTCTTT
cdr3_aa: CASSLVGQYNTEAFF
d_call: -
clone_size: -
j_call: TRBJ1-1
v_call: TRBV7-8

cdr3_nt: TGTGCCAGCAGCCAAGTCACGCAGGGGCCGGCCTACGAGCAGTACTTC
cdr3_aa: CASSQVTQGPAYEQYF
d_call: -
clone_size: -
j_call: TRBJ2-7
v_call: TRBV5-6

cdr3_nt: TGTGCCAGCAGTTTCACGACAGGGCCGGGGGAGACCCAGTACTTC
cdr3_aa: CASSFTTGPGETQYF
d_call: TRBD1
clone_size: -
j_call: TRBJ2-5
v_call: TRBV27

cdr3_nt: TGTGCCAGCAGCGAGGGGGCTGAGAACACTGAAGCTTTCTTT
cdr3_aa: CASSEGAENTEAFF
d_call: TRBD1
clone_size: -
j_call: TRBJ1-1
v_call: TRBV9

cdr3_nt: TGTGCCAGCAGCCGGAACACTGAAGCTTTCTTT
cdr3_aa: CASSRNTEAFF
d_call: -
clone_size: few
j_call: TRBJ1-1
v_call: TRBV7-9

cdr3_nt: TGTGCCAGCAGCTTTCGAGGGACTAGCGGGGGTGGGTACACAGATACGCAGTATTTT
cdr3_aa: CASSFRGTSGGGYTDTQYF
d_call: TRBD2
clone_size: -
j_call: TRBJ2-3
v_call: TRBV7-2

cdr3_nt: TGCGCCAGCAGCCAAGATTTTTTTTCCAGGGGGCGGGTGGGCAACACAGATACGCAGTATTTT
cdr3_aa: CASSQDFFSRGRVGNTDTQYF
d_call: TRBD1
clone_size: -
j_call: TRBJ2-3
v_call: TRBV4-3

cdr3_nt: TGTGCCAGCAGTTTATCATCCGTGGGCAATGAGCAGTTCTTC
cdr3_aa: CASSLSSVGNEQFF
d_call: -
clone_size: -
j_call: TRBJ2-1
v_call: TRBV27